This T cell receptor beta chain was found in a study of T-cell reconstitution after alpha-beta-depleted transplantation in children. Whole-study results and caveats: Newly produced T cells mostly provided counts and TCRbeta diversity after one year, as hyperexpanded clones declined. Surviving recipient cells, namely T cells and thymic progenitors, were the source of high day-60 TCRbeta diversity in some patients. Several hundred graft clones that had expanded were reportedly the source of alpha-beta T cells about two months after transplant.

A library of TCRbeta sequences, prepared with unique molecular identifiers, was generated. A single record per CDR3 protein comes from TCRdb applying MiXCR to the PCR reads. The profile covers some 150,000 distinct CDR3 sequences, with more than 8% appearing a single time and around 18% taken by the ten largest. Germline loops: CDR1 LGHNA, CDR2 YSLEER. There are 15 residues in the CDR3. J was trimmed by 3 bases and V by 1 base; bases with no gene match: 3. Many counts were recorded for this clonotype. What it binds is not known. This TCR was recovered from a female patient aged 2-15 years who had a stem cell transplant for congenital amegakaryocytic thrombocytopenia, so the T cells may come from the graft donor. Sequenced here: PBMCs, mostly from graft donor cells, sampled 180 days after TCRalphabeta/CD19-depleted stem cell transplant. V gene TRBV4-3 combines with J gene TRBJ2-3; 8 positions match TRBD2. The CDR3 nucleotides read TGCGCCAGCAGCCAAGGGGGACTAGTGACAGATACGCAGTATTTT. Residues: CASSQGGLVTDTQYF.